These T cell receptor beta chains were read from a single sample in a study of blood T cell repertoires in COVID-19. Clones were read by immunoSEQ multiplex PCR, and TCRdb kept only the in-frame ones, dropping some. The repertoire includes roughly 68,000 clones, roughly 85% of them detected once, and over 15% sits in the top ten. Material for sequencing was peripheral blood. All receptors come from a woman over 75 with acute or convalescent COVID-19. The CDR3 runs from the conserved cysteine through the conserved F or W. D genes are given only for firm matches. Only some rows state a clone size, as once, few, many or a class for expanded clones.

CDR3nt	CDR3aa	j_gene	d_gene	len	abundance	v_gene
TGTGCCAGCAGTTCGACAGGGGCCTACGAGCAGTACTTC	CASSSTGAYEQYF	TRBJ2-7	TRBD1	13	.	TRBV12-3/TRBV12-4
TGTGCCAGCAGCTTATACTTGACAGGGGCCGACGAGCAGTACTTC	CASSLYLTGADEQYF	TRBJ2-7	TRBD1	15	.	TRBV11-2
TGTGCCAGCTCCCTTGAAGCCACTCACTACGAGCAGTACTTC	CASSLEATHYEQYF	TRBJ2-7	.	14	.	TRBV7-3
TGTGCCAGCAGTGGCCAACTAGGGGGCGCCGATGGAAACACCATATATTTT	CASSGQLGGADGNTIYF	TRBJ1-3	TRBD1	17	.	TRBV6-1
TGTGCCAGCAGCCCGGGACCGGGACAGAACTATGGCTACACCTTC	CASSPGPGQNYGYTF	TRBJ1-2	TRBD1	15	.	TRBV5-5
TGTGCCAGCAGCATGGGACAGGGGACCGAAAAACTGTTTTTT	CASSMGQGTEKLFF	TRBJ1-4	TRBD1	14	.	TRBV9
TGTGCCAGCAGCGCCAGGACTAGCGGGGGCAGGGACGAGCAGTACTTC	CASSARTSGGRDEQYF	TRBJ2-7	TRBD2	16	.	TRBV7-9
TGTGCCAGCAGCCAAGTTTCAGACTCAAAACTGTTTTTT	CASSQVSDSKLFF	TRBJ1-4	.	13	.	TRBV3-1/TRBV3-2
TGTGCCAGCAGCTTCGGGGGGACACCTTACGAGCAGTACTTC	CASSFGGTPYEQYF	TRBJ2-7	.	14	.	TRBV5-4
TGTGCCAGCAGTGAAGAGACAGCCTCCTACAATGAGCAGTTCTTC	CASSEETASYNEQFF	TRBJ2-1	.	15	few	TRBV6-4
TGTGCCAGCAGTGAGAGCAGGGGCACAGATACGCAGTATTTT	CASSESRGTDTQYF	TRBJ2-3	.	14	.	TRBV6-1
TGTGCCAGCAGCCCCGGGGGAGAAGCTTTCTTT	CASSPGGEAFF	TRBJ1-1	.	11	.	TRBV7-9
TGTGCCAGCAGCTTAGATCCGAGCGGGGGCACCTACGAGCAGTACTTC	CASSLDPSGGTYEQYF	TRBJ2-7	TRBD2	16	.	TRBV7-8
TGTGCCAGCAGATCCGCGGGGGGGGGCCGCACAGATACGCAGTATTTT	CASRSAGGGRTDTQYF	TRBJ2-3	TRBD2	16	.	TRBV3-1/TRBV3-2
TGCAGCGTTCCCTCCCCTTCCGGGACTGCACATGGCAATGAGCAGTTCTTC	CSVPSPSGTAHGNEQFF	TRBJ2-1	.	17	.	TRBV29-1
TGTGCCAGCAGCCCCAGGGGAACTGAAGCTTTCTTT	CASSPRGTEAFF	TRBJ1-1	.	12	few	TRBV7-8
TGTGCCAGCAGCAAGACATCTAGCGGCCCTCAAGAGACCCAGTACTTC	CASSKTSSGPQETQYF	TRBJ2-5	TRBD2	16	.	TRBV2
TGTGCCAGTAGCACGTCGACAGGGGTCAGAGGAAAACTGTTTTTT	CASSTSTGVRGKLFF	TRBJ1-4	TRBD1	15	once	TRBV19
TGTGCCAGCTCGGCGGGGGTCCTCGCGGGCTACACCTTC	CASSAGVLAGYTF	TRBJ1-2	.	13	.	TRBV18
TGTGCCAGCAGCCACGGACAGGGGGGTGTTGAAAAACTGTTTTTT	CASSHGQGGVEKLFF	TRBJ1-4	.	15	.	TRBV21-1
TGTGCCTGGAGTGTACAAGATCCCCGCTTTAATCAGCCCCAGCATTTT	CAWSVQDPRFNQPQHF	TRBJ1-5	.	16	few	TRBV30
TGTGCCAGCAGCTTAGAATCCAGGAGGGCGGGCACAGATACGCAGTATTTT	CASSLESRRAGTDTQYF	TRBJ2-3	.	17	.	TRBV7-9
TGTGCCACCAGTGATTCCGGACTAGCGGGGGCCTTAAACACCGGGGAGCTGTTTTTT	CATSDSGLAGALNTGELFF	TRBJ2-2	TRBD2	19	.	TRBV24-1
TGTGCCAGCAGCTTAAGTGGCCTCTATGGCTACACCTTC	CASSLSGLYGYTF	TRBJ1-2	.	13	.	TRBV7-2
TGTGCCAGCAGCAGAACAGGGGGCACGGGAAAACTGTTTTTT	CASSRTGGTGKLFF	TRBJ1-4	TRBD1	14	.	TRBV6-5
TGTGCCAGCAGCCCGGGGACAGGGGGGAACTATGGCTACACCTTC	CASSPGTGGNYGYTF	TRBJ1-2	TRBD1	15	once	TRBV14
TGTGCCAGCAGTAGACAGGGGCGGAACTATGGCTACACCTTC	CASSRQGRNYGYTF	TRBJ1-2	TRBD1	14	.	TRBV2
TGTGCCAGCTCACAACCCCCAGCGGGCAGCTCCTACAATGAGCAGTTCTTC	CASSQPPAGSSYNEQFF	TRBJ2-1	.	17	few	TRBV18